This TCR beta chain is from a study of blood T cell repertoires in COVID-19. At the level of the study: The United States, Italy and Spain were the sources of the acute and convalescent COVID-19 samples. From T cells, B-cell-depleted T cells, or PBMCs came the material, which was cDNA or gDNA.

Allocation to cohorts depended on clinical history reported by the participants. Original analysis: Using reference gene primer amplification, nucleated cell counts were estimated. The protocol was immunoSEQ multiplex PCR, while the TCRdb copy is restricted to in-frame clones and leaves out a portion. The DNA was the basis for D and trimming; V, J and clone size are from that table. The repertoire holds 450,000 to 500,000 clones, around 90% seen once, with under 0.85% in the top ten. Germline lookup yields CDR1 ENHRY and CDR2 SYGVKD. V dropped 6 bases and J dropped 0; count of bases not matched to a gene: 5. The CDR3 is 14 amino acids.

The rearrangement uses TRBV10-3 and TRBJ2-7; the match to TRBD1 covers 7 bases. This TCR came from a young woman who had recovered from COVID-19. Sequenced sample: PBMCs or T cells enriched from blood (not recorded which). CDR3 bases: TGTGCCATCAGGTCGGCAGGGGGCTCCTACGAGCAGTACTTC. This sequence encodes CAIRSAGGSYEQYF.